Many counts were recorded for the clone carrying this T cell receptor (beta chain). The data originate from a study of T cells in Graves' hyperthyroidism and ophthalmopathy. The CDR3 is 13 residues long. Germline loops: CDR1 MNHNY, CDR2 SVGAGI (reference sequence). V was cut by 2 bases and J by 2 bases, with 7 bases left in between. TCR beta CDR3 sequences were amplified from RNA transcripts. Primed by the HTBI set, a first-round RT-PCR was run on the TCR CDR3. MiXCR, run by TCRdb on the multiplex PCR reads, gives a single entry per CDR3 protein. The repertoire holds over 500,000 distinct CDR3 sequences, with 14% as singletons.

Sequencing input: blood. The origin of this receptor is a woman aged 35 to 49 with Graves' hyperthyroidism. This sequence joins TRBV6-6 and TRBJ2-7; no definite D call. DNA for the CDR3: TGTGCCAGCAGTTACGGCGGAACCTACGAGCAGTACTTC. Encoded protein: CASSYGGTYEQYF.